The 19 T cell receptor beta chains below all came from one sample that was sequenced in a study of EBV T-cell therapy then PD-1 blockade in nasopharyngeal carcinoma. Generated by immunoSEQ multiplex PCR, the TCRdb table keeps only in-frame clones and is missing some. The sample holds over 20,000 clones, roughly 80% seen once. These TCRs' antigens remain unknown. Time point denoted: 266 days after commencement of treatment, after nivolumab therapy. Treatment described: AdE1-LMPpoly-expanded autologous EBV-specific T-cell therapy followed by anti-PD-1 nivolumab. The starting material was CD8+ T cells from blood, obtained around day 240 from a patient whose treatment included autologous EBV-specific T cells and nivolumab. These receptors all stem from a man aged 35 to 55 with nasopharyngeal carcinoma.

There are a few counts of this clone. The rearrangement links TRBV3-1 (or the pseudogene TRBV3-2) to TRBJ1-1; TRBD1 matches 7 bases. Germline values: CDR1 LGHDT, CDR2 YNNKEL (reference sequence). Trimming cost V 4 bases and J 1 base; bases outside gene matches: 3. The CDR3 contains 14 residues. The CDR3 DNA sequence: TGTGCCAGCAGCCCCAGGGGGGAGAACACTGAAGCTTTCTTT. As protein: CASSPRGENTEAFF.

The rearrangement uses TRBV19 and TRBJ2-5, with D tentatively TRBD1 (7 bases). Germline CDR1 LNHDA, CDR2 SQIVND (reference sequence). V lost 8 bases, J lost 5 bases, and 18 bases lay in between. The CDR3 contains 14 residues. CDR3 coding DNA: TGTGCCAGTGGCGGGCAGGGGGAGGTGGAGACCCAGTACTTC. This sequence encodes CASGGQGEVETQYF.

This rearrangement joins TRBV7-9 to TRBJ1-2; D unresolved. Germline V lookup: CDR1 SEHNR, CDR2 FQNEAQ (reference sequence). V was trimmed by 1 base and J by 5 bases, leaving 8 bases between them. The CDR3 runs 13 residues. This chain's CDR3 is CASSLESGYGYTF. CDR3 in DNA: TGTGCCAGCAGCTTAGAGTCTGGGTATGGCTACACCTTC.

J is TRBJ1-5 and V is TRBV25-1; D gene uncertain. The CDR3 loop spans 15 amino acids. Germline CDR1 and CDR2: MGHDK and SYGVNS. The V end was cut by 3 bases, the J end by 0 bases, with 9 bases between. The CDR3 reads CASSEETDSNQPQHF. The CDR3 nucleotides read TGTGCCAGCAGTGAGGAGACTGATAGCAATCAGCCCCAGCATTTT. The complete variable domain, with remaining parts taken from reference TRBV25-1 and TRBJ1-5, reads EADIYQTPRYLVIGTGKKITLECSQTMGHDKMYWYQQDPGMELHLIHYSYGVNSTEKGDLSSESTVSRIRTEHFPLTLESARPSHTSQYLCASSEETDSNQPQHFGDGTRLSIL.

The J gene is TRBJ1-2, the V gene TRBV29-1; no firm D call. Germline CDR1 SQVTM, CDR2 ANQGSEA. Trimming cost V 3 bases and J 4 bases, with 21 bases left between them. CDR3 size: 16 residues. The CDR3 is CSVEGAIHAVGYGYTF. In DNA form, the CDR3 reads TGCAGCGTTGAGGGAGCTATCCACGCGGTTGGCTATGGCTACACCTTC.

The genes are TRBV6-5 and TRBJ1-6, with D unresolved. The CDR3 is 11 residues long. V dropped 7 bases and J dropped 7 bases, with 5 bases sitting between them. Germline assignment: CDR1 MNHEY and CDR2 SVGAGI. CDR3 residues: CASNGNSPLHF. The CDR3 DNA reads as TGTGCCAGCAATGGAAATTCACCCCTCCACTTT.

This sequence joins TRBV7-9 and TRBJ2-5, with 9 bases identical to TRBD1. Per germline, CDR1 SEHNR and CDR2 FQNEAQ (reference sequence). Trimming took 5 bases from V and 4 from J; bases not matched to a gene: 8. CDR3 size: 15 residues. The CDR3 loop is CASSPAQGAGETQYF. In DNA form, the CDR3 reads TGTGCCAGCAGCCCAGCACAGGGGGCTGGAGAGACCCAGTACTTC.

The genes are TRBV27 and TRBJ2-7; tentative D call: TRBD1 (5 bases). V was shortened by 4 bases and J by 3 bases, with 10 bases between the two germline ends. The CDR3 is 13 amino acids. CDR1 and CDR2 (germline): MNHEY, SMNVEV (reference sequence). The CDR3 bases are TGTGCCAGCAGTTGGGGCAGCGACTACGAGCAGTACTTC. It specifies CASSWGSDYEQYF.

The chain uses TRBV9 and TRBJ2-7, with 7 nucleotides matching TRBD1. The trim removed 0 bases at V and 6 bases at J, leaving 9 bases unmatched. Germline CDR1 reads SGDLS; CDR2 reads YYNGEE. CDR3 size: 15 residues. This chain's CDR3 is CASSVGQGVGSEQYF. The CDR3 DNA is TGTGCCAGCAGCGTAGGGCAGGGGGTCGGTAGCGAGCAGTACTTC.

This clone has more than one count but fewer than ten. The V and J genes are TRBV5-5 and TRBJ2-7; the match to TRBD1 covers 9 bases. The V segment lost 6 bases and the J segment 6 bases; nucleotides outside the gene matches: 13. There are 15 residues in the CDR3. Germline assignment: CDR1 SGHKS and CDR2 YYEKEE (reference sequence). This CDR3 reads CASTWTGVGGAEQYF. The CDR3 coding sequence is TGTGCCAGCACCTGGACAGGGGTTGGGGGGGCCGAGCAGTACTTC.

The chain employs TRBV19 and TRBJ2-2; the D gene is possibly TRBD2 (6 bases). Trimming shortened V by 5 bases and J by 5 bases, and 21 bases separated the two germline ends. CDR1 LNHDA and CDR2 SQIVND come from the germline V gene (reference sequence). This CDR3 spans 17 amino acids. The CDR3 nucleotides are TGTGCCAGTAGTCTATCGCGCTGGGAGGTCCGAACCGGGGAGCTGTTTTTT. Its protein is CASSLSRWEVRTGELFF.

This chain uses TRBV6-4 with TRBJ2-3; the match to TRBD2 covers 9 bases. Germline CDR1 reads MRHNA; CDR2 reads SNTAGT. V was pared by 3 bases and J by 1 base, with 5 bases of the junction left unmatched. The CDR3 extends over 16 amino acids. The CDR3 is CASSEVSSGGTDTQYF. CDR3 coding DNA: TGTGCCAGCAGTGAGGTTTCTAGCGGGGGCACAGATACGCAGTATTTT.

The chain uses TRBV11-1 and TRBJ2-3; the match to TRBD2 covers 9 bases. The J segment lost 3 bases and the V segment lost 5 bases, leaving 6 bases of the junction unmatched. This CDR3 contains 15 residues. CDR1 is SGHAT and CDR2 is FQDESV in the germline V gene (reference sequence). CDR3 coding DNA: TGTGCCAGCAGCGGGGCGGGGGGGCGAACAGATACGCAGTATTTT. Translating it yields CASSGAGGRTDTQYF.

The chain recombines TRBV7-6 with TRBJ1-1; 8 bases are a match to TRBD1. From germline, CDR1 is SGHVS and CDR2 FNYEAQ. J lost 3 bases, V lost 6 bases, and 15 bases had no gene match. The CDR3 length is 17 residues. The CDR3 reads CASRPQGVGVGDTEAFF. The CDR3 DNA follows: TGTGCCAGCAGACCACAGGGGGTTGGTGTTGGCGACACTGAAGCTTTCTTT.

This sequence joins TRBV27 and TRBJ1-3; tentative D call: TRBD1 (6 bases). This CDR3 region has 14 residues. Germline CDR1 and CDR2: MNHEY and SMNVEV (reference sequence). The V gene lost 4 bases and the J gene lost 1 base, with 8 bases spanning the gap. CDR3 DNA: TGTGCCAGCAGTTCCAGGGGTTCTGGAAACACCATATATTTT. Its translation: CASSSRGSGNTIYF.

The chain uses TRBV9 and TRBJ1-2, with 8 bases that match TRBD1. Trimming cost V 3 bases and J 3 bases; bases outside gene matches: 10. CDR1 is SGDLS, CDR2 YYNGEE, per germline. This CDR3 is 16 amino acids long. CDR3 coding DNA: TGTGCCAGCAGCGCCCAGACAGGGGAGGTCTACTATGGCTACACCTTC. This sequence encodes CASSAQTGEVYYGYTF.

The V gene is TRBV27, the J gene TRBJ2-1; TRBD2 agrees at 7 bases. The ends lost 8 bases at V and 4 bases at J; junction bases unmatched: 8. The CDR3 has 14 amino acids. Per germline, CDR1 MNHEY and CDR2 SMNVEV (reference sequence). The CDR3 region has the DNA TGTGCCAGCGGGGGGGACGGAACTTACAATGAGCAGTTCTTC. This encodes CASGGDGTYNEQFF.

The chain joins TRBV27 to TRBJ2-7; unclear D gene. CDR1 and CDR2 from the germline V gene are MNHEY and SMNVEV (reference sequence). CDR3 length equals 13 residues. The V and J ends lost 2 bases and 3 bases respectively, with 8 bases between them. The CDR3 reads CASSLGPIYEQYF. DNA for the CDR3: TGTGCCAGCAGTTTAGGGCCAATCTACGAGCAGTACTTC.

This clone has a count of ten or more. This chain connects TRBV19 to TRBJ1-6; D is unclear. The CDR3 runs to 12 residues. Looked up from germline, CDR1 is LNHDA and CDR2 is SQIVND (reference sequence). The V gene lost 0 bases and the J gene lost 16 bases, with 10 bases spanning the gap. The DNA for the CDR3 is TGTGCCAGTAGTATAGACCAGGACCCTCTCCACTTT. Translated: CASSIDQDPLHF.